This TCR beta chain was recovered during a study of shared T cell receptors in the human thymus. Clones were sequenced by immunoSEQ multiplex PCR, and TCRdb holds only the in-frame ones, with some missing. Of some 760,000 clones listed, 80% to 90% are singletons. Only one count was recorded for this clone. Compared with germline, one end of the junction differs, possibly owing to a read error. This CDR3 comprises 11 residues. The germline CDR1 and CDR2 sequences are SQVTM and ANQGSEA. This sample also belongs to another study, concerning human thymus T cells. This second study notes: Resections from corrective heart surgery supplied the thymus tissue. Related studies found that unrelated individuals share highly overlapping thymic repertoires.

The receptor was derived from a girl under three years old with a congenital heart defect. The sample taken for sequencing was thymocytes. The chain joins TRBV29-1 to TRBJ1-1, with a tentative D call TRBD1 (5 bases). CDR3 region: CSVEDPQGRSF. As DNA, the CDR3 is TGCAGCGTTGAAGATCCTCAGGGTAGGTCTTTT.